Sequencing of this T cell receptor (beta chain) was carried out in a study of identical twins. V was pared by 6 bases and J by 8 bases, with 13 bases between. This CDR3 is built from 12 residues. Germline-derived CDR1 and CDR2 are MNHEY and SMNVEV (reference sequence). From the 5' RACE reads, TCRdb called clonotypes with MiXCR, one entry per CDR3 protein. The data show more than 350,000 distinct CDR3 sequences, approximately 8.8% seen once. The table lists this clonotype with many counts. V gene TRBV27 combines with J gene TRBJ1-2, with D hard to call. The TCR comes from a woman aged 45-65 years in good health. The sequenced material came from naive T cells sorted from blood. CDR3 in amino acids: CASSHPWEGYTF. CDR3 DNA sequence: TGTGCCAGCAGCCACCCCTGGGAAGGCTACACCTTC.